The entry that follows covers one T cell receptor beta chain sequence. The record originates from a study of beta chain features in type 1 diabetes. What was sequenced were expressed TCRB transcripts, since all of the isolated RNA had been reverse transcribed. Regulatory, naive and central memory T cell samples averaged around 3.6 million reads. Produced via immunoSEQ multiplex PCR; TCRdb's table is partial and in-frame only. This sample has 300,000 to 350,000 clones, with 7% to 9% found just once. The V and J ends lost 2 bases and 0 bases respectively, with 11 bases between them. The germline V gene has CDR1 MDHEN and CDR2 SYDVKM. The CDR3 length is 16 residues.

The chain employs TRBV28 and TRBJ1-3; D gene ambiguous. Sequencing was performed on central memory CD4+ T cells from blood. The TCR was taken from a woman aged 18-29 years in good health. CDR3 coding DNA: TGTGCCAGCAGTTTAGGAGTTGCTAGCTCTGGAAACACCATATATTTT. Amino acid sequence: CASSLGVASSGNTIYF.